A single sample is the source of the 21 T cell receptor beta chains below, sequenced in a study of a mutant IDH1 vaccine in newly diagnosed glioma. Produced via immunoSEQ multiplex PCR; TCRdb's table is partial and in-frame only. The sample lists around 64,000 clones, about 83% seen once, with roughly 4.4% in the top ten. The sample's time point: baseline, week 1 (first vaccination visit). Described treatment: pre-vaccination baseline after standard-of-care therapy. The sequences come from peripheral blood mononuclear cells (PBMCs), collected from a glioma patient treated with radiotherapy, temozolomide or both. These receptors originate from a young woman with glioma. Some clones in this sample may be carry-over from other donors' samples.

This clone was observed a handful of times. The J gene is TRBJ1-4, the V gene TRBV5-1; D might be TRBD1 (5 bases). The V and J ends lost 1 base and 6 bases respectively, with 7 bases between them. The V gene's germline CDR1 is SGHRS and CDR2 YFSETQ. The CDR3 consists of 13 residues. The CDR3 DNA sequence: TGCGCCAGCAGCTTGAGGGACCATGAAAAACTGTTTTTT. Translating it yields CASSLRDHEKLFF.

The V and J genes are TRBV5-1 and TRBJ2-7; TRBD1 matches at 9 bases. The CDR3 is 14 amino acids. The V gene's germline CDR1 is SGHRS and CDR2 YFSETQ. V was pared by 0 bases and J by 10 bases, with 8 bases of the junction left unmatched. The CDR3 DNA follows: TGCGCCAGCAGCTTGGGGGACAGGGTAGGGTTTCAGTACTTC. Protein sequence: CASSLGDRVGFQYF.

The genes are TRBV29-1 and TRBJ2-7, with 13 nucleotides matching TRBD2. V gave up 7 bases and J gave up 5 bases; unmatched junction bases: 8. Germline V gene lookup returns CDR1 SQVTM and CDR2 ANQGSEA. CDR3 size: 14 residues. The CDR3 sequence: CSAGLAGRGNEQYF. Here the CDR3 DNA reads TGCAGCGCGGGACTAGCGGGAAGGGGAAACGAGCAGTACTTC.

The chain couples TRBV4-2 to TRBJ2-5; 15 positions agree with TRBD2. CDR3 length equals 19 residues. The germline gives CDR1 LGHNA, CDR2 YNFKEQ. V was clipped by 3 bases and J by 2 bases; unmatched bases: 10. The CDR3 reads CASSQRPGLAGGGQETQYF. Written as DNA, the CDR3 is TGTGCCAGCAGCCAGAGACCGGGACTAGCGGGGGGCGGTCAAGAGACCCAGTACTTC.

The chain joins TRBV5-1 to TRBJ2-3; D perhaps matches TRBD2 (6 bases). Germline V gene data show CDR1 as SGHRS and CDR2 as YFSETQ. This CDR3 has 16 residues. V was trimmed by 3 bases and J by 4 bases, leaving 18 bases between them. In DNA, the CDR3 is TGCGCCAGCAGCTGGACCGCGGGACGCGGGTCAGATACGCAGTATTTT. Protein product: CASSWTAGRGSDTQYF.

The V call is TRBV7-2, the J call TRBJ1-3; D gene uncertain. V was trimmed by 7 bases and J by 0 bases, leaving 10 bases between them. This CDR3 contains 14 residues. Germline V CDR1 and CDR2: SGHTA, FQGNSA. The CDR3 DNA reads as TGTGCCAGCAAGGTCAGAAGCTCTGGAAACACCATATATTTT. It is translated as CASKVRSSGNTIYF.

The chain is built from TRBV5-1 and TRBJ2-5, with D perhaps TRBD2 (5 bases). Germline V gene lookup returns CDR1 SGHRS and CDR2 YFSETQ. CDR3 length: 14 residues. Trimming took 4 bases from V and 0 from J, leaving 10 bases between them. The CDR3 DNA follows: TGCGCCAGCAGCCCGACCGGGAACCAAGAGACCCAGTACTTC. Its translation is CASSPTGNQETQYF. Based on the CDR3 plus reference TRBV5-1 and TRBJ2-5, the full variable domain is KAGVTQTPRYLIKTRGQQVTLSCSPISGHRSVSWYQQTPGQGLQFLFEYFSETQRNKGNFPGRFSGRQFSNSRSEMNVSTLELGDSALYLCASSPTGNQETQYFGPGTRLLVL.

The rearrangement uses TRBV18 and TRBJ1-1, with 7 bases lining up with TRBD1. This CDR3 region has 15 residues. The germline gives CDR1 KGHSH, CDR2 LQKENI. V shed 4 bases, J shed 3 bases, and the junction held 8 bases outside the gene matches. The CDR3 DNA sequence: TGTGCCAGCTCACTCAAACAGGGGAGGGACACTGAAGCTTTCTTT. This encodes CASSLKQGRDTEAFF.

The chain has TRBV6-4 and TRBJ2-7; 11 bases agree with TRBD2. This CDR3 is built from 18 residues. The V gene end was trimmed by 5 bases and the J gene end by 5 bases; junction bases not matched to a gene: 17. The germline CDR1 and CDR2 sequences are MRHNA and SNTAGT. The DNA of the CDR3 is TGTGCCAGCAGTCCCAATCCACCCGGGACTAGCGGTATCGACGAGCAGTACTTC. Amino acids: CASSPNPPGTSGIDEQYF.

The chain links TRBV6-5 to TRBJ2-5; 9 bases fit TRBD1. V gave up 1 base and J gave up 5 bases; unmatched junction bases: 5. The CDR3 spans 15 residues. Germline V CDR1 and CDR2: MNHEY, SVGAGI. The CDR3 is CASSYWTGVGETQYF. CDR3 coding DNA: TGTGCCAGCAGTTACTGGACAGGGGTAGGGGAGACCCAGTACTTC.

This rearrangement joins TRBV27 to TRBJ1-1; maybe TRBD1 (5 bases). The CDR3 has 14 residues. The germline CDR1 and CDR2 sequences are MNHEY and SMNVEV (reference sequence). V was trimmed by 6 bases and J by 1 base, leaving 12 bases between them. The DNA of the CDR3 is TGTGCCAGCAGCCCCCGGGGGAGGAACACTGAAGCTTTCTTT. As protein: CASSPRGRNTEAFF.

This clone was detected a few times. J is TRBJ1-1 and V is TRBV4-2; 7 nucleotides align to TRBD1. The CDR3 loop spans 16 amino acids. Germline V gene sequence: CDR1 LGHNA, CDR2 YNFKEQ. V trimming: 1 base; J trimming: 3 bases; junction bases outside the gene matches: 8. CDR3: CASSQGQGGLDTEAFF. DNA of the CDR3: TGTGCCAGCAGCCAAGGACAGGGCGGGCTAGACACTGAAGCTTTCTTT.

The chain combines TRBV6-5 with TRBJ1-1, with D unresolved. The V end lost 1 base, the J end lost 0 bases, and 6 bases lay between the germline ends. The germline CDR1 and CDR2 sequences are MNHEY and SVGAGI. This CDR3 is built from 14 residues. The CDR3 loop reads CASSYLGVNTEAFF. The DNA for the CDR3 is TGTGCCAGCAGTTACTTAGGAGTGAACACTGAAGCTTTCTTT.

CDR3 residues: CASSPLGGGEVVEQYF. The DNA for the CDR3 is TGTGCCAGCTCACCCCTGGGGGGGGGCGAAGTTGTCGAGCAGTACTTC. The chain recombines TRBV18 with TRBJ2-7; D possibly corresponds to TRBD2 (7 bases). CDR1 is KGHSH, CDR2 LQKENI, per germline. CDR3 length equals 16 residues. Trimming pared 3 bases from V and 6 bases from J, leaving 21 bases between.

The chain combines TRBV27 with TRBJ2-7, with 12 nucleotides matching TRBD2. CDR1 is MNHEY and CDR2 is SMNVEV in the germline V gene (reference sequence). Trimming at V came to 5 bases and at J to 4 bases, leaving 15 bases not matched to a gene. There are 18 residues in the CDR3. The CDR3 reads CASSPLVSSGRVSYEQYF. The CDR3 nucleotides read TGTGCCAGCAGTCCCCTGGTGTCTAGCGGGAGGGTGTCGTACGAGCAGTACTTC.

This clone was seen a few times. The chain links TRBV5-6 to TRBJ2-7; either TRBD1 or TRBD2 may supply D (5 bases each). CDR3 size: 14 residues. The V gene's germline CDR1 is SGHDT and CDR2 YYEEEE. V lost 4 bases and J 2 bases, leaving 13 bases between the germline ends. In nucleotides, the CDR3 is TGTGCCAGCAGCCGGGCCGGGACGACCTACGAGCAGTACTTC. The encoded protein is CASSRAGTTYEQYF. The full variable domain, its missing parts supplied by reference TRBV5-6 and TRBJ2-7, is DAGVTQSPTHLIKTRGQQVTLRCSPKSGHDTVSWYQQALGQGPQFIFQYYEEEERQRGNFPDRFSGHQFPNYSSELNVNALLLGDSALYLCASSRAGTTYEQYFGPGTRLTVT.

This clone was seen only a few times. V and J are TRBV6-4 and TRBJ2-2; D is perhaps TRBD2 (5 bases). Germline lookup yields CDR1 MRHNA and CDR2 SNTAGT. V was cut by 3 bases and J by 4 bases, with 9 bases left in between. The CDR3 contains 14 residues. Here the CDR3 DNA reads TGTGCCAGCAGTGAGGACTTTGGCACCGGGGAGCTGTTTTTT. Its translation is CASSEDFGTGELFF.

Only one count was recorded for this clone. This sequence joins TRBV2 and TRBJ2-7; TRBD1 agrees at 7 bases. The germline CDR1 and CDR2 sequences are SNHLY and FYNNEI. The CDR3 spans 14 residues. V was clipped by 8 bases and J by 6 bases; unmatched bases: 13. CDR3: CASASTGILIEQYF. CDR3 bases: TGTGCCAGCGCTTCGACAGGGATTCTAATCGAGCAGTACTTC.

The chain uses TRBV19 and TRBJ1-4, with D perhaps matching TRBD1 (5 bases). The CDR3 covers 15 residues. With 6 bases removed from V and 2 bases from J, the gap between germline ends came to 13 bases. Germline lookup yields CDR1 LNHDA and CDR2 SQIVND (reference sequence). The CDR3 DNA reads as TGTGCCAGTAGAGACCCTGGGGGGACTAATGAAAAACTGTTTTTT. Translating it yields CASRDPGGTNEKLFF.

This clone came up once. V is TRBV6-6 and J is TRBJ2-7, with D possibly TRBD2 on 5 matching bases. Germline V gene lookup returns CDR1 MNHNY and CDR2 SVGAGI (reference sequence). This CDR3 comprises 12 residues. The V and J ends lost 5 bases and 2 bases respectively, with 7 bases between them. In DNA form, the CDR3 reads TGTGCCAGCAGTCCCGGGACCTACGAGCAGTACTTC. Translating it yields CASSPGTYEQYF.

The J gene is TRBJ1-5, the V gene TRBV5-1; D might be TRBD1 (6 bases). The CDR3 has 16 residues. CDR1 SGHRS and CDR2 YFSETQ come from the germline V gene. Trimming took off 7 bases at V and 6 bases at J, with 23 bases between the two ends. The CDR3 spells CASGVQGRRAGQPQHF. CDR3 coding DNA: TGCGCCAGCGGCGTACAGGGTCGGAGGGCTGGTCAGCCCCAGCATTTT.